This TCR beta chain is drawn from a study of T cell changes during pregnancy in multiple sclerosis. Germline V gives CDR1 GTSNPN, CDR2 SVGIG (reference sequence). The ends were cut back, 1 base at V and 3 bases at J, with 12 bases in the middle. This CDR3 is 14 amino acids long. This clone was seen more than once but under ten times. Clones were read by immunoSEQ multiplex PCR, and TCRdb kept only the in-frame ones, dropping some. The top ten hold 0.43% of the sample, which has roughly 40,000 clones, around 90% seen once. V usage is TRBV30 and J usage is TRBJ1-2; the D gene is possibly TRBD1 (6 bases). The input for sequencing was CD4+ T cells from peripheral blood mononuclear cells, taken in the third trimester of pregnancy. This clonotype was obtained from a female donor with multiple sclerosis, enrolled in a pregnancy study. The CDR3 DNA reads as TGTGCCTGGAGTGCACCTCCAGGGGACTATGGCTACACCTTC. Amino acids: CAWSAPPGDYGYTF.